This record looks at one T cell receptor beta chain sequence and its context. The data originate from a study of CD8+ T cells in alopecia areata. V lost 4 bases, J lost 7 bases, and 9 bases stayed unmatched. The CDR3 sequence is 15 residues long. Germline V gives CDR1 SGHRS, CDR2 YFSETQ. Following RNA extraction, reverse transcription yielded cDNA that acted as the sequencing template. The data were produced by immunoSEQ multiplex PCR, yet TCRdb's version contains in-frame clones alone and is incomplete. The sample shows roughly 150,000 clones, 47% of them seen only once. The receptor comes from a human donor with alopecia areata. The chain has TRBV5-1 and TRBJ1-1; 11 bases are a match to TRBD1. Sequencing input: CD4+ T cells sorted from blood. CDR3 residues: CASSNRDRGIYEAFF. CDR3 bases: TGCGCCAGCAGCAACCGGGACAGGGGGATATATGAAGCTTTCTTT.